This T cell receptor (beta chain) derives from a study of identical twins. Study-wide results and caveats: Among beta out-of-frame sequences, excess sharing between twins appeared weaker. For zero-insertion analyses, partial confounding could come from invariant MAIT and iNKT cells. Insertions ran lower in abundant cord blood beta clonotypes, though not in memory repertoires.

TCRdb called the 5' RACE reads again in MiXCR, with one record for every CDR3 protein. The data hold about 340,000 distinct CDR3 sequences, with approximately 13% observed a single time. The trim removed 9 bases at V and 5 bases at J, leaving 4 bases unmatched. In germline, CDR1 is MGHRA, CDR2 YSYEKL. This CDR3 has 13 residues. Concerning this clonotype: The antigen remains undetermined.

Everyone who gave samples was a healthy Caucasian. The same data also went into a second study, on yellow fever vaccine responses in identical twins.

The chain carries TRBV4-1 and TRBJ1-6; 7 bases align to TRBD1. This sequence was found in a woman between 18 and 30 years old in good health. Sequencing used CD8+ T cells sorted from blood. The CDR3 region has the DNA TGCGCCAGTACTACAGGGGATAATTCACCCCTCCACTTT. This translates into CASTTGDNSPLHF.